This is a list of T cell receptor beta chains from one sample in a study of CD8 T cells in ankylosing spondylitis. TCRdb re-called the 5' RACE reads through MiXCR, storing one row per CDR3 protein. Of 220,000 or so distinct CDR3 sequences in the sample, under 12% are singletons; the top ten hold over 20%. The material sequenced was blood, either unsorted or a sorted T cell fraction (not recorded which). All receptors come from a male donor with ankylosing spondylitis or in good health (not recorded which). CDR3s include the opening cysteine and the closing phenylalanine or tryptophan. The D gene is left open where the match is weak. Some rows mark clone size as missing; the rest say once, few, many or name a class of expanded clone.

>TRBD1|TRBJ1-5|TRBV6-6|many
CASRDRDQHF
TGTGCCAGCAGAGACAGGGACCAGCATTTT
>-|TRBJ2-6|TRBV25-1|many
CASQGPGANVLTF
TGTGCCAGTCAGGGCCCCGGGGCCAACGTCCTGACTTTC
>TRBD2|TRBJ2-7|TRBV7-2|few
CASSFGTSRRNEQYF
TGTGCCAGCAGCTTCGGGACTAGCCGTAGGAACGAGCAGTACTTC
>TRBD2|TRBJ2-1|TRBV2|-
CASSEAGRGGEQFF
TGTGCCAGCAGTGAAGCTGGACGGGGGGGTGAGCAGTTCTTC
>-|TRBJ1-1|TRBV20-1|many
CRGEGDEAFF
TGCAGGGGGGAGGGGGATGAAGCTTTCTTT
>-|TRBJ2-5|TRBV5-1|many
CASSFFAGPQETQYF
TGCGCCAGCAGCTTTTTTGCGGGACCTCAAGAGACCCAGTACTTC
>TRBD1|TRBJ2-2|TRBV12-3/TRBV12-4|many
CASSRAGGTGELFF
TGTGCCAGCAGCCGGGCAGGGGGAACCGGGGAGCTGTTTTTT
>TRBD2|TRBJ2-4|TRBV7-3|-
CASSLSGGADAKNIQYF
TGTGCCAGCAGCTTAAGCGGGGGAGCGGACGCCAAAAACATTCAGTACTTC
>TRBD1|TRBJ1-3|TRBV27|-
CASSITGGTGNNIYF
TGTGCCAGCAGCATTACAGGGGGGACTGGAAACAACATATATTTT
>-|TRBJ1-4|TRBV20-1|-
CSARHGTVNEKLFF
TGCAGTGCTAGACACGGGACGGTTAATGAAAAACTGTTTTTT